This T cell receptor beta chain stems from a study of T-cell memory formation after mild COVID-19. Study-wide context: There were largely donor-specific TCR clusters. Overall study findings and caveats: Pre-infection memory showed some responding clones, and this suggested that cross-reactive memory joined. Clones which contracted sat mainly in CM and EM if CD4+, and in EMRA if CD8+.

V was shortened by 0 bases and J by 3 bases, with 6 bases between the two germline ends. This CDR3 is 13 amino acids long. The V gene's germline CDR1 is SGDLS and CDR2 YYNGEE. With regard to this clonotype: Its antigen is unidentified.

UMIs and sample barcodes were carried by the TCR alpha and TCR beta cDNA libraries that 5'RACE produced using constant-segment primers. TCRdb processed the 5' RACE reads anew with MiXCR; each CDR3 protein has one entry. The sample yields about 360,000 distinct CDR3 sequences, approximately 13% seen once. V and J are TRBV9 and TRBJ1-2; D gene unclear. The clonotype was recovered from a man aged 18 to 35 who had mild COVID-19 (a few samples of this study predate the infection). Cell type and time point are not known. The sequencing input was PBMCs or a T cell subset sorted from them (not recorded which). The CDR3 region has the DNA TGTGCCAGCAGCGTAGGCAGATACTATGGCTACACCTTC. Its translation: CASSVGRYYGYTF.